This is a list of T cell receptor beta chains from one sample in a study of blood T cell repertoires in COVID-19. Using immunoSEQ multiplex PCR, the repertoire was profiled, and TCRdb retains in-frame clones only, with some absent. The sample yields approximately 200,000 clones, roughly 94% seen once. What was sequenced was peripheral blood. The receptor set was obtained from a man aged 30 to 39 with COVID-19, enrolled during active disease. CDR3s include the opening cysteine and the closing phenylalanine or tryptophan. D genes are given only for firm matches. A clone size is listed for some rows: how often the clone was seen (once, few, many), or a class if it is expanded.

>-|TRBD1|TRBV6-1|15|TRBJ1-2
CASSERTGGAYGYTF
TGTGCCAGCAGTGAAAGGACAGGGGGCGCCTATGGCTACACCTTC
>-|-|TRBV5-6|15|TRBJ1-6
CASSLASGRGSPLHF
TGTGCCAGCAGCTTGGCCTCGGGGCGGGGTTCACCCCTCCACTTT
>once|-|TRBV5-4|15|TRBJ2-2
CASSLGQVNTGELFF
TGTGCCAGCAGCTTGGGACAGGTGAACACCGGGGAGCTGTTTTTT
>-|TRBD1|TRBV5-1|16|TRBJ2-2
CASSLATGENTGELFF
TGCGCCAGCAGCTTGGCGACAGGGGAGAACACCGGGGAGCTGTTTTTT
>-|-|TRBV27|15|TRBJ1-6
CASSFSSSYNSPLHF
TGTGCCAGCAGTTTCTCGAGCTCCTATAATTCACCCCTCCACTTT
>-|-|TRBV2|16|TRBJ1-5
CASSRGGPLSNQPQHF
TGTGCCAGCAGTCGGGGGGGCCCCCTTAGCAATCAGCCCCAGCATTTT
>-|-|TRBV9|14|TRBJ2-7
CASSAWDFPYEQYF
TGTGCCAGCAGCGCCTGGGACTTCCCCTACGAGCAGTACTTC
>-|-|TRBV19|12|TRBJ2-3
CASRQSTDTQYF
TGTGCCAGCCGCCAGAGCACAGATACGCAGTATTTT
>-|-|TRBV24-1|13|TRBJ1-2
CATSDGAVGGYTF
TGTGCCACCAGTGATGGGGCGGTAGGCGGCTACACCTTC
>-|TRBD1|TRBV15|16|TRBJ1-4
CATSGRQGGVDEKLFF
TGTGCCACCAGCGGACGACAGGGGGGGGTGGATGAAAAACTGTTTTTT
>once|TRBD2|TRBV10-1|15|TRBJ2-3
CASSGTLAVTDTQYF
TGCGCCAGCAGTGGGACACTAGCGGTCACAGATACGCAGTATTTT
>-|TRBD1|TRBV7-9|15|TRBJ2-7
CASSLELLQGDEQYF
TGTGCCAGCAGCTTAGAGCTTCTACAGGGGGACGAGCAGTACTTC
>-|-|TRBV6-6|15|TRBJ1-1
CASSFSIRGSTEAFF
TGTGCCAGCAGTTTCTCAATCAGGGGAAGCACTGAAGCTTTCTTT
>-|-|TRBV6-5|13|TRBJ1-6
CASTKGGASPLHF
TGTGCCAGCACCAAGGGGGGGGCTTCACCCCTCCACTTT
>-|-|TRBV6-5|14|TRBJ1-1
CASSDSLTSTEAFF
TGTGCCAGCAGCGACAGTCTTACGTCTACTGAAGCTTTCTTT
>-|-|TRBV18|14|TRBJ1-5
CASSPLAEGEPQHF
TGTGCCAGCTCACCACTGGCCGAGGGGGAGCCCCAGCATTTT
>few|-|TRBV19|14|TRBJ1-6
CASSITQGWSPLHF
TGTGCCAGTAGTATCACCCAGGGATGGTCACCCCTCCACTTT
>once|-|TRBV10-3|17|TRBJ1-1
CAISESMGAGMNTEAFF
TGTGCCATCAGTGAGTCGATGGGGGCAGGAATGAACACTGAAGCTTTCTTT
>-|-|TRBV4-2|16|TRBJ1-1
CASRQEMGRENTEAFF
TGTGCCAGCAGACAAGAAATGGGCAGGGAGAACACTGAAGCTTTCTTT
>few|TRBD1|TRBV9|15|TRBJ1-6
CASSETGGGNSPLHF
TGTGCCAGCAGTGAAACAGGGGGTGGGAATTCACCCCTCCACTTT
>-|TRBD2|TRBV3-1/TRBV3-2|17|TRBJ2-5
CASSPTVAGQYQETQYF
TGTGCCAGCAGCCCGACTGTAGCGGGGCAGTACCAAGAGACCCAGTACTTC
>-|-|TRBV11-2|12|TRBJ1-3
CASSSDAGAIYF
TGTGCCAGCAGCTCGGACGCAGGGGCCATATATTTT
>-|-|TRBV2|13|TRBJ1-4
CASSENLAEKLFF
TGTGCCAGCAGTGAGAACCTGGCCGAAAAACTGTTTTTT
>-|TRBD1|TRBV9|15|TRBJ1-3
CASSVAGDRGNTIYF
TGTGCCAGCAGCGTAGCCGGGGACAGGGGAAACACCATATATTTT
>-|-|TRBV5-1|16|TRBJ2-7
CASSLAGGVRPYEQYF
TGCGCCAGCAGCTTGGCCGGGGGAGTTAGGCCCTACGAGCAGTACTTC
>once|-|TRBV5-1|15|TRBJ1-5
CASSLFPGDNQPQHF
TGCGCCAGCAGCTTATTCCCAGGGGACAATCAGCCCCAGCATTTT
>-|TRBD2|TRBV7-3|15|TRBJ2-1
CASSHSGSDYNEQFF
TGTGCCAGCAGCCATAGCGGGTCCGACTACAATGAGCAGTTCTTC
>-|TRBD1|TRBV30|15|TRBJ1-4
CAWSFGGTGVEKLFF
TGTGCCTGGAGTTTCGGAGGGACAGGGGTAGAAAAACTGTTTTTT
>-|-|TRBV2|14|TRBJ2-3
CASSQRQNTDTQYF
TGTGCCAGCAGTCAGAGGCAGAACACAGATACGCAGTATTTT
>once|TRBD1|TRBV5-6|13|TRBJ1-2
CASSIQGAAGYTF
TGTGCCAGCAGCATACAGGGGGCGGCTGGCTACACCTTC
>-|-|TRBV11-3|11|TRBJ2-5
CASSQQETQYF
TGTGCCAGCAGCCAACAAGAGACCCAGTACTTC
>-|-|TRBV6-5|15|TRBJ2-7
CASSYSSDNSYEQYF
TGTGCCAGCAGTTACTCGAGTGACAACAGCTACGAGCAGTACTTC
>-|TRBD2|TRBV6-5|15|TRBJ2-7
CASSYRGGGRGEQYF
TGTGCCAGCAGTTACCGCGGGGGGGGCCGAGGCGAGCAGTACTTC
>-|TRBD2|TRBV5-4|15|TRBJ2-7
CASSKREGGRREQYF
TGTGCCAGCAGCAAGCGGGAGGGCGGAAGGCGCGAGCAGTACTTC
>-|TRBD1|TRBV10-1|15|TRBJ2-3
CASQPGGQLADTQYF
TGCGCCAGCCAACCAGGGGGCCAGCTGGCAGATACGCAGTATTTT
>-|-|TRBV7-3|13|TRBJ1-1
CASSLSGRSEAFF
TGTGCCAGCAGCTTAAGCGGCAGAAGTGAAGCTTTCTTT
>-|-|TRBV11-2|14|TRBJ1-2
CASSLDLGARGYTF
TGTGCCAGCAGCTTAGATTTGGGGGCGCGGGGCTACACCTTC
>-|-|TRBV2|14|TRBJ2-1
CASRPQGSYNEQFF
TGTGCCAGCAGGCCACAGGGTTCCTACAATGAGCAGTTCTTC
>-|-|TRBV6-5|15|TRBJ2-3
CASSYGRAVADTQYF
TGTGCCAGCAGTTACGGCAGGGCAGTGGCAGATACGCAGTATTTT
>-|TRBD1|TRBV5-1|14|TRBJ1-1
CASSYRGPNTEAFF
TGCGCCAGCAGCTACAGGGGTCCCAACACTGAAGCTTTCTTT
>-|TRBD1|TRBV7-9|15|TRBJ1-1
CASSPGQGDWTEAFF
TGTGCCAGCAGCCCGGGACAGGGGGATTGGACTGAAGCTTTCTTT
>-|TRBD1|TRBV6-2/TRBV6-3|16|TRBJ2-7
CASSSRGTGPSYEQYF
TGTGCCAGCAGTAGCCGAGGGACAGGGCCCTCCTACGAGCAGTACTTC
>-|TRBD2|TRBV25-1|15|TRBJ2-5
CASTPERGLQETQYF
TGTGCCAGCACCCCCGAGCGGGGGCTCCAAGAGACCCAGTACTTC
>once|-|TRBV10-2|17|TRBJ1-5
CASSKDTEVYSNQPQHF
TGCGCCAGCAGTAAGGACACCGAAGTTTATAGCAATCAGCCCCAGCATTTT
>-|TRBD1|TRBV27|15|TRBJ2-1
CASVTRQGGFDEQFF
TGTGCCAGTGTGACAAGACAGGGGGGGTTTGATGAGCAGTTCTTC